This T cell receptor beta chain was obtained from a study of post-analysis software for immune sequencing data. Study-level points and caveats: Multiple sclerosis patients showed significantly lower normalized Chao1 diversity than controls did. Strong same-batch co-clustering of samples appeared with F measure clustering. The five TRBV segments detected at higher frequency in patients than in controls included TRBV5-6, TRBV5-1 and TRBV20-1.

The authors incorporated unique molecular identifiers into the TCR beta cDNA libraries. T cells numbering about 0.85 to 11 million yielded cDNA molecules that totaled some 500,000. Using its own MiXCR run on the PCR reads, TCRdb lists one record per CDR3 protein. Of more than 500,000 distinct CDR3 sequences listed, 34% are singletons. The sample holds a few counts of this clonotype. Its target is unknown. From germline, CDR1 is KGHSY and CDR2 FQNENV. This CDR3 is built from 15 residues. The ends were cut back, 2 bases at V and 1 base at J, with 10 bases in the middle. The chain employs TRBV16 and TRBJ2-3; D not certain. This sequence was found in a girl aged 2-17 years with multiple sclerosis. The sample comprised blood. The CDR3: CASSQNDERTDTQYF. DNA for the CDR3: TGTGCCAGCAGCCAAAACGACGAACGCACAGATACGCAGTATTTT.